A single sample gave rise to the 29 T cell receptor beta chains below, sequenced in a study of graft-versus-host responses after intestinal transplantation. Assay used: immunoSEQ multiplex PCR; TCRdb lists only in-frame clones, some missing. The repertoire holds tens of thousands of clones, with 85% to 95% as singletons. Antigens of these TCRs are unknown. Sequencing used unstimulated CD8+ T cells sorted from spleen or lymph node cells, obtained before intestinal transplant. Receptor source: a human donor who received an intestinal transplant.

The chain uses TRBV19 and TRBJ1-1; perhaps TRBD1 as D (6 bases). V was cut by 7 bases and J by 1 base, with 19 bases left in between. CDR1 LNHDA and CDR2 SQIVND come from the germline V gene (reference sequence). The CDR3 loop spans 16 amino acids. CDR3 region: CASTLSAGTQNTEAFF. CDR3 DNA: TGTGCCAGTACCCTATCCGCCGGGACACAGAACACTGAAGCTTTCTTT.

The rearrangement joins TRBV7-9 to TRBJ2-3; 7 nucleotides match TRBD2. J was trimmed by 1 base and V by 4 bases; bases with no gene match: 5. The length of the CDR3 is 15 residues. From germline, CDR1 is SEHNR and CDR2 FQNEAQ (reference sequence). CDR3 coding DNA: TGTGCCAGCAGCTCGATGGGGGGGGGCACAGATACGCAGTATTTT. It specifies CASSSMGGGTDTQYF.

This chain joins TRBV30 and TRBJ2-1; a weak D match, TRBD2 (7 bases). CDR1 is GTSNPN, CDR2 SVGIG, per germline (reference sequence). This CDR3 has 15 amino acids. Trimming removed 2 bases at V and 5 bases at J, with 16 bases between. This CDR3 is CAWSSRGAPHNEQFF. The CDR3 region has the DNA TGTGCCTGGAGTAGCCGGGGGGCCCCCCACAATGAGCAGTTCTTC. Together with reference TRBV30 and TRBJ2-1, the CDR3 gives the full variable domain: SQTIHQWPATLVQPVGSPLSLECTVEGTSNPNLYWYRQAAGRGLQLLFYSVGIGQISSEVPQNLSASRPQDRQFILSSKKLLLSDSGFYLCAWSSRGAPHNEQFFGPGTRLTVL.

This rearrangement joins TRBV27 to TRBJ2-1; 15 bases fit TRBD2. V lost 5 bases, J lost 9 bases, and 14 bases stayed unmatched. There are 18 residues in the CDR3. CDR1 is MNHEY, CDR2 SMNVEV, per germline (reference sequence). CDR3 sequence (DNA): TGTGCCAGCAGTCCCTACGGACTAGCGGGGGGGGCCTCGGGTGAGCAGTTCTTC. This encodes CASSPYGLAGGASGEQFF.

V is TRBV7-9 and J is TRBJ2-3, with D maybe TRBD1 (6 bases). Trimming stripped 1 base from V and 3 bases from J, with 11 bases between. This CDR3 spans 15 amino acids. Germline values: CDR1 SEHNR, CDR2 FQNEAQ (reference sequence). For the CDR3, the DNA is TGTGCCAGCAGCTTAGAGACAGGATGGACAGATACGCAGTATTTT. It translates to CASSLETGWTDTQYF.

The chain employs TRBV7-8 and TRBJ2-1; TRBD2 aligns across 7 bases. The trim removed 3 bases at V and 0 bases at J, leaving 2 bases unmatched. The CDR3 contains 15 residues. Per the germline V gene, CDR1 is SGHVS and CDR2 is FQNEAQ. Here the CDR3 DNA reads TGTGCCAGCAGCTTGCGGGGGAGCTCCTACAATGAGCAGTTCTTC. It yields the protein CASSLRGSSYNEQFF.

V is TRBV30 and J is TRBJ1-1; D is ambiguous. Germline-derived CDR1 and CDR2 are GTSNPN and SVGIG (reference sequence). The CDR3 loop spans 12 amino acids. The V end was cut by 3 bases, the J end by 2 bases, with 7 bases between. CDR3 DNA sequence: TGTGCCTGGAGGGAGGGCAACACTGAAGCTTTCTTT. Encoded protein: CAWREGNTEAFF.

The V call is TRBV27, the J call TRBJ2-7; no definite D call. Germline lookup yields CDR1 MNHEY and CDR2 SMNVEV (reference sequence). This CDR3 has 14 amino acids. Trimming cost V 3 bases and J 1 base, with 10 bases left between them. Written as DNA, the CDR3 is TGTGCCAGCAGTTTGAACAGTGGGTCCTACGAGCAGTACTTC. It codes for CASSLNSGSYEQYF.

The gene calls are TRBV7-8 and TRBJ1-1; no firm D call. Germline CDR1 is SGHVS and CDR2 is FQNEAQ. The CDR3 extends over 14 amino acids. Trimming removed 7 bases from V and 0 bases from J, with 12 bases in between. The CDR3 bases are TGTGCCAGCACCCTAACGGTTATGAACACTGAAGCTTTCTTT. It yields the protein CASTLTVMNTEAFF.

The chain uses TRBV28 and TRBJ1-3; 8 bases are a match to TRBD1. Germline lookup yields CDR1 MDHEN and CDR2 SYDVKM. The V and J ends lost 3 bases and 4 bases, in that order; junction bases with no gene match: 11. This CDR3 is 17 amino acids long. CDR3 coding DNA: TGTGCCAGCAGTTTTTTGGGGACAGGAGAGAAAGGAAACACCATATATTTT. It translates to CASSFLGTGEKGNTIYF.

This clone was detected once. V usage is TRBV11-2 and J usage is TRBJ2-1; D might be TRBD2 (6 bases). The CDR3 consists of 18 residues. Germline CDR1 and CDR2: SGHAT and FQNNGV. Trimming stripped 6 bases from V and 5 bases from J, with 26 bases between. The CDR3 DNA reads TGTGCCAGCAGTATTATTGGGGGTATGATGGAGGGACACAATGAGCAGTTCTTC. Translated: CASSIIGGMMEGHNEQFF.

This clone was detected once. The V call is TRBV19, the J call TRBJ1-1; 7 bases map to TRBD1. The length of the CDR3 is 13 residues. The germline gives CDR1 LNHDA, CDR2 SQIVND (reference sequence). J gave up 7 bases and V 4 bases, and 6 bases lay outside the gene matches. The CDR3 spells CASSRTGSNEAFF. For the CDR3, the DNA is TGTGCCAGTAGTAGGACAGGATCCAATGAAGCTTTCTTT. Full variable domain (rest looked up from reference TRBV19 and TRBJ1-1): DGGITQSPKYLFRKEGQNVTLSCEQNLNHDAMYWYRQDPGQGLRLIYYSQIVNDFQKGDIAEGYSVSREKKESFPLTVTSAQKNPTAFYLCASSRTGSNEAFFGQGTRLTVV.

The rearrangement joins TRBV27 to TRBJ2-5; 9 bases line up with TRBD2. The germline V gene has CDR1 MNHEY and CDR2 SMNVEV (reference sequence). This CDR3 contains 16 residues. V lost 2 bases to trimming and J lost 4 bases; unmatched junction nucleotides: 8. The CDR3 DNA reads TGTGCCAGCAGTTTAGGGCTAGCGGGGAAAGGAGAGACCCAGTACTTC. Translated: CASSLGLAGKGETQYF.

The genes are TRBV27 and TRBJ2-7; 8 bases match TRBD2. This CDR3 spans 14 amino acids. CDR1 and CDR2 from the germline V gene are MNHEY and SMNVEV (reference sequence). The junction had 5 bases not matched to a gene; V was cut back by 3 bases and J by 4 bases. The CDR3 loop is CASSFGRGAYEQYF. The CDR3 region has the DNA TGTGCCAGCAGTTTCGGGCGGGGGGCATACGAGCAGTACTTC.

V gene TRBV19 combines with J gene TRBJ1-6; TRBD1 might be the D (5 bases). The V gene's germline CDR1 is LNHDA and CDR2 SQIVND (reference sequence). The length of the CDR3 is 14 residues. Deletions cut 3 bases from V and 7 bases from J, with 10 bases between. The CDR3 reads CASSMFNRNSPLHF. The DNA for the CDR3 is TGTGCCAGTAGTATGTTTAACAGGAATTCACCCCTCCACTTT.

The count of this clone is one. V gene TRBV2 combines with J gene TRBJ1-6; 9 bases match TRBD1. Germline CDR1 and CDR2: SNHLY and FYNNEI. V shed 4 bases and J 6 bases; nucleotides not matched to a gene: 10. The CDR3 extends over 17 amino acids. In nucleotides, the CDR3 is TGTGCCAGCAGTGTGACCGGGACAGGGTTATCTAATTCACCCCTCCACTTT. Residues: CASSVTGTGLSNSPLHF.

The chain employs TRBV7-2 and TRBJ2-3; 10 bases fit TRBD1. CDR1 and CDR2 (germline): SGHTA, FQGNSA. Trimming cost V 2 bases and J 11 bases; bases outside gene matches: 10. The length of the CDR3 is 15 residues. The CDR3 sequence is CASSLTGTGDIKQYF. The CDR3 nucleotides are TGTGCCAGCAGCTTAACCGGGACAGGGGATATTAAGCAGTATTTT.

This CDR3 is CASSQVGANYGYTF. CDR3 bases: TGCGCCAGCAGCCAAGTCGGAGCTAACTATGGCTACACCTTC. The rearrangement links TRBV4-3 to TRBJ1-2; D unresolved. The V gene lost 1 base and the J gene lost 0 bases, with 6 bases spanning the gap. CDR1 and CDR2 (germline): LGHNA, YSLEER. CDR3 size: 14 residues.

The gene calls are TRBV9 and TRBJ2-7; D uncertain. The V gene's germline CDR1 is SGDLS and CDR2 YYNGEE. The V end was cut by 0 bases, the J end by 4 bases, with 11 bases between. This CDR3 is 14 amino acids long. The CDR3 DNA follows: TGTGCCAGCAGCGTAGGAGTTTCCGGGTACGAGCAGTACTTC. Protein product: CASSVGVSGYEQYF.

The chain combines TRBV21-1 with TRBJ2-1; no DNA check was done on the table's D call, TRBD2. TRBV21-1 is marked as a pseudogene. This CDR3 spans 15 amino acids. DNA for the CDR3: TGTGCCAGCAGCAGCCCGAGCCTCTCCTACAATGAGCAGTTCTTC. This translates into CASSSPSLSYNEQFF.

The chain is built from TRBV6-5 and TRBJ2-7, with 7 bases identical to TRBD1. V dropped 8 bases and J dropped 3; count of bases not matched to a gene: 10. Germline assignment: CDR1 MNHEY and CDR2 SVGAGI. This CDR3 spans 14 amino acids. The CDR3 sequence is CASEFGTADYEQYF. In DNA form, the CDR3 reads TGTGCCAGCGAATTCGGGACAGCAGACTACGAGCAGTACTTC.

The chain combines TRBV19 with TRBJ1-1; D might be TRBD1 (6 bases). This CDR3 has 13 residues. Trimming stripped 10 bases from V and 2 bases from J, with 14 bases between. Looked up from germline, CDR1 is LNHDA and CDR2 is SQIVND (reference sequence). This CDR3 is CATTDRGNTEAFF. The CDR3 bases are TGTGCCACCACGGACAGAGGCAACACTGAAGCTTTCTTT.

V and J are TRBV30 and TRBJ2-5, with 9 positions matching TRBD2. Germline CDR1 GTSNPN, CDR2 SVGIG (reference sequence). Trimming took 2 bases from V and 5 from J; bases not matched to a gene: 3. The CDR3 length is 13 residues. CDR3 in amino acids: CAWSRRGGETQYF. The CDR3 DNA reads as TGTGCCTGGAGTCGGCGGGGGGGGGAGACCCAGTACTTC.

The rearrangement joins TRBV5-6 to TRBJ2-2; TRBD1 agrees at 9 bases. Germline V lookup: CDR1 SGHDT, CDR2 YYEEEE. V gave up 4 bases and J gave up 0 bases; unmatched junction bases: 4. This CDR3 has 16 residues. The CDR3 sequence: CASSGGTGTNTGELFF. The DNA of the CDR3 is TGTGCCAGCAGCGGGGGGACAGGGACGAACACCGGGGAGCTGTTTTTT.

The chain uses TRBV7-6 and TRBJ2-5; 9 nucleotides align to TRBD1. The J call may be in error: the DNA end matches TRBJ2-7 better. Germline V gene lookup returns CDR1 SGHVS and CDR2 FNYEAQ. The CDR3 is made up of 15 amino acids. This CDR3 is CASSLGMGQGYEQYF. The DNA of the CDR3 is TGTGCCAGCAGCTTAGGAATGGGACAGGGCTACGAGCAGTACTTC.

The chain recombines TRBV30 with TRBJ2-7, with D possibly matching TRBD1 (6 bases). CDR3 length: 13 amino acids. Trimming took off 4 bases at V and 2 bases at J, with 12 bases between the two ends. CDR1 and CDR2 (germline): GTSNPN, SVGIG (reference sequence). The CDR3 coding sequence is TGTGCCTGGACCCATCCAGGGGCCTACGAGCAGTACTTC. Its translation: CAWTHPGAYEQYF.

DNA of the CDR3: TGTGCCAGCAGTTATCGGGGGTTAGGAGGATACGAGCAGTACTTC. This encodes CASSYRGLGGYEQYF. The V gene is TRBV2, the J gene TRBJ2-7, with D possibly matching TRBD2 (6 bases). This CDR3 is 15 amino acids long. The germline gives CDR1 SNHLY, CDR2 FYNNEI. Trimming stripped 5 bases from V and 4 bases from J, with 18 bases between.

The chain uses TRBV29-1 and TRBJ2-3; the D gene is possibly TRBD2 (6 bases). V lost 6 bases, J lost 2 bases, and 24 bases lay in between. This CDR3 comprises 17 residues. Germline assignment: CDR1 SQVTM and CDR2 ANQGSEA. This CDR3 reads CSVTTAWEELPTDTQYF. The CDR3 DNA sequence: TGCAGCGTGACGACGGCCTGGGAGGAGCTACCCACAGATACGCAGTATTTT.

Only a few counts were recorded for this clone. The V and J genes are TRBV21-1 and TRBJ1-5. TRBV21-1 is termed a pseudogene. The CDR3 extends over 13 amino acids. In nucleotides, the CDR3 is TGTGCCAGCAGCTCTCGAGAGTTGCAGCCCCAGCATTTT. Its protein product is CASSSRELQPQHF.